What follows are 14 T cell receptor beta chains derived from one specimen sequenced in a study of cytomegalovirus exposure and HLA in healthy donors. Primers included in the PCR were 60 Vbeta and 13 Jbeta primers. The assay was immunoSEQ multiplex PCR, and TCRdb's table has in-frame clones only and misses some. The sample shows 200,000 or so clones, about 90% of them seen only once. Specimen: PBMCs. The receptors stem from a girl under three years old in good health and CMV-seronegative.

A single count supports this clone. This chain uses TRBV30 with TRBJ1-1, with D tentatively TRBD1 (5 bases). This CDR3 contains 12 residues. V lost 6 bases and J 0 bases, leaving 8 bases between the germline ends. CDR1 is GTSNPN and CDR2 is SVGIG in the germline V gene (reference sequence). This chain's CDR3 is CACLQVNTEAFF. For the CDR3, the DNA is TGTGCCTGTTTACAGGTGAACACTGAAGCTTTCTTT. The full variable domain, with the rest looked up from reference TRBV30 and TRBJ1-1, is SQTIHQWPATLVQPVGSPLSLECTVEGTSNPNLYWYRQAAGRGLQLLFYSVGIGQISSEVPQNLSASRPQDRQFILSSKKLLLSDSGFYLCACLQVNTEAFFGQGTRLTVV.

Note on this clone: One end of the junction does not line up with germline, which may come from a read error. The chain carries TRBV10-3 and TRBJ2-3, with 13 positions matching TRBD2. In germline, CDR1 is ENHRY, CDR2 SYGVKD. The CDR3 is 14 residues long. The CDR3 reads CAITDTSGRDMQYF. In DNA, the CDR3 is TGTGCCATCACCGATACTAGCGGGAGGGATATGCAGTATTTT.

J is TRBJ2-2 and V is TRBV11-3, with 16 bases lining up with TRBD2. Germline V CDR1 and CDR2: SGHNT, YENEEA. With 1 base clipped from V and 5 bases from J, the junction kept 7 bases outside the gene matches. The CDR3 has 19 residues. CDR3 protein: CASSLGTGTSGRGTGELFF. DNA of the CDR3: TGTGCCAGCAGCTTAGGCACCGGGACTAGCGGGAGGGGGACCGGGGAGCTGTTTTTT. Full variable domain (missing parts from reference TRBV11-3 and TRBJ2-2): EAGVVQSPRYKIIEKKQPVAFWCNPISGHNTLYWYLQNLGQGPELLIRYENEEAVDDSQLPKDRFSAERLKGVDSTLKIQPAELGDSAVYLCASSLGTGTSGRGTGELFFGEGSRLTVL.

CDR3 coding DNA: TGTGCCAGCAGTCCGGACAGGCGGAGCGGGGAGCTGTTTTTT. Encoded protein: CASSPDRRSGELFF. This sequence joins TRBV2 and TRBJ2-2, with 7 bases lining up with TRBD1. The V gene's germline CDR1 is SNHLY and CDR2 FYNNEI. Trimming at V came to 5 bases and at J to 7 bases, leaving 7 bases not matched to a gene. The CDR3 covers 14 residues.

CDR3 sequence: CASSVAGEYNEQFF. CDR3 coding DNA: TGTGCCAGCAGCGTAGCGGGGGAGTACAATGAGCAGTTCTTC. The J gene is TRBJ2-1, the V gene TRBV9, with D perhaps TRBD2 (6 bases). This CDR3 is built from 14 residues. CDR1 is SGDLS and CDR2 is YYNGEE in the germline V gene. The germline V and J ends were trimmed by 0 bases and 4 bases, with 8 bases remaining between them.

DNA of the CDR3: TGTGCCAGCAGTTACCCCACTAGCGGGCACTCCTACGAGCAGTACTTC. Protein: CASSYPTSGHSYEQYF. This chain uses TRBV6-5 with TRBJ2-7, with 9 bases identical to TRBD2. The CDR3 contains 16 residues. The trim removed 2 bases at V and 0 bases at J, leaving 5 bases unmatched. Germline V lookup: CDR1 MNHEY, CDR2 SVGAGI.

This clone has more than one count but fewer than ten. CDR3 residues: CASRRGTGVGEQYF. The CDR3 DNA follows: TGTGCCAGCAGGAGGGGGACAGGTGTAGGCGAGCAGTACTTC. This chain links TRBV5-6 with TRBJ2-7, with 8 bases matching TRBD1. This CDR3 comprises 14 residues. V dropped 5 bases and J dropped 6; count of bases not matched to a gene: 10. The germline CDR1 and CDR2 sequences are SGHDT and YYEEEE.

The chain recombines TRBV5-1 with TRBJ2-7, with 9 bases matching TRBD1. The ends lost 4 bases at V and 2 bases at J; junction bases unmatched: 4. The germline CDR1 and CDR2 sequences are SGHRS and YFSETQ. The CDR3 totals 14 residues. The CDR3 sequence is CASSRDREAYEQYF. In DNA, the CDR3 is TGCGCCAGCAGCCGGGACAGGGAGGCCTACGAGCAGTACTTC.

V gene TRBV6-1 combines with J gene TRBJ1-2; 8 bases agree with TRBD1. The CDR3 is 14 residues long. Trimming at V came to 7 bases and at J to 3 bases, leaving 7 bases not matched to a gene. CDR1 is MNHNS and CDR2 is SASEGT in the germline V gene. CDR3 sequence (DNA): TGTGCCAGCACCTTCGGACAGGGAGACTATGGCTACACCTTC. Translating gives CASTFGQGDYGYTF.

This clone was detected once. Other DNA sequences in the same sample also yield this CDR3. This sequence joins TRBV28 and TRBJ1-1; D remains unclear. The germline V gene has CDR1 MDHEN and CDR2 SYDVKM. V gave up 3 bases and J gave up 2 bases, with 7 bases separating them. The CDR3 is made up of 13 amino acids. As DNA, the CDR3 is TGTGCCAGCAGTTTTCTCGTAAACACTGAAGCTTTCTTT. This encodes CASSFLVNTEAFF.

This chain links TRBV6-5 with TRBJ2-7, with D possibly TRBD2 on 6 matching bases. The germline V gene has CDR1 MNHEY and CDR2 SVGAGI. This CDR3 has 13 residues. V lost 8 bases and J lost 3, with 14 bases in between. In DNA, the CDR3 is TGTGCCAGCTCGACCGGGACTCTCTACGAGCAGTACTTC. It is translated as CASSTGTLYEQYF.

Turning to this clone: The junction departs from the called germline gene at one end, perhaps through a read error. The rearrangement uses TRBV7-2 and TRBJ2-7; 10 bases fit TRBD2. CDR3 length equals 13 residues. Germline V gives CDR1 SGHTA, CDR2 FQGNSA. The CDR3 protein is CASSLEKGLAVRF. The CDR3 nucleotides read TGTGCCAGCAGCTTAGAGAAAGGACTAGCGGTTAGATTC.

The rearrangement joins TRBV9 to TRBJ1-2; D is undetermined. V lost 0 bases, J lost 8 bases, and 17 bases lay in between. Looked up from germline, CDR1 is SGDLS and CDR2 is YYNGEE. This CDR3 spans 15 amino acids. Here the CDR3 DNA reads TGTGCCAGCAGCGTAGACTTTCGGAGTGCGGTCGGCTACACCTTC. Its translation: CASSVDFRSAVGYTF.

This rearrangement joins TRBV5-1 to TRBJ2-7; the match to TRBD1 covers 8 bases. Losses at the gene ends were 3 bases for V and 1 base for J; bases not matched to a gene: 6. This CDR3 comprises 15 residues. Germline V lookup: CDR1 SGHRS, CDR2 YFSETQ. The CDR3 DNA sequence: TGCGCCAGCAGCTCGGGGACAGGTCTTTCCTACGAGCAGTACTTC. Translated, it gives CASSSGTGLSYEQYF.